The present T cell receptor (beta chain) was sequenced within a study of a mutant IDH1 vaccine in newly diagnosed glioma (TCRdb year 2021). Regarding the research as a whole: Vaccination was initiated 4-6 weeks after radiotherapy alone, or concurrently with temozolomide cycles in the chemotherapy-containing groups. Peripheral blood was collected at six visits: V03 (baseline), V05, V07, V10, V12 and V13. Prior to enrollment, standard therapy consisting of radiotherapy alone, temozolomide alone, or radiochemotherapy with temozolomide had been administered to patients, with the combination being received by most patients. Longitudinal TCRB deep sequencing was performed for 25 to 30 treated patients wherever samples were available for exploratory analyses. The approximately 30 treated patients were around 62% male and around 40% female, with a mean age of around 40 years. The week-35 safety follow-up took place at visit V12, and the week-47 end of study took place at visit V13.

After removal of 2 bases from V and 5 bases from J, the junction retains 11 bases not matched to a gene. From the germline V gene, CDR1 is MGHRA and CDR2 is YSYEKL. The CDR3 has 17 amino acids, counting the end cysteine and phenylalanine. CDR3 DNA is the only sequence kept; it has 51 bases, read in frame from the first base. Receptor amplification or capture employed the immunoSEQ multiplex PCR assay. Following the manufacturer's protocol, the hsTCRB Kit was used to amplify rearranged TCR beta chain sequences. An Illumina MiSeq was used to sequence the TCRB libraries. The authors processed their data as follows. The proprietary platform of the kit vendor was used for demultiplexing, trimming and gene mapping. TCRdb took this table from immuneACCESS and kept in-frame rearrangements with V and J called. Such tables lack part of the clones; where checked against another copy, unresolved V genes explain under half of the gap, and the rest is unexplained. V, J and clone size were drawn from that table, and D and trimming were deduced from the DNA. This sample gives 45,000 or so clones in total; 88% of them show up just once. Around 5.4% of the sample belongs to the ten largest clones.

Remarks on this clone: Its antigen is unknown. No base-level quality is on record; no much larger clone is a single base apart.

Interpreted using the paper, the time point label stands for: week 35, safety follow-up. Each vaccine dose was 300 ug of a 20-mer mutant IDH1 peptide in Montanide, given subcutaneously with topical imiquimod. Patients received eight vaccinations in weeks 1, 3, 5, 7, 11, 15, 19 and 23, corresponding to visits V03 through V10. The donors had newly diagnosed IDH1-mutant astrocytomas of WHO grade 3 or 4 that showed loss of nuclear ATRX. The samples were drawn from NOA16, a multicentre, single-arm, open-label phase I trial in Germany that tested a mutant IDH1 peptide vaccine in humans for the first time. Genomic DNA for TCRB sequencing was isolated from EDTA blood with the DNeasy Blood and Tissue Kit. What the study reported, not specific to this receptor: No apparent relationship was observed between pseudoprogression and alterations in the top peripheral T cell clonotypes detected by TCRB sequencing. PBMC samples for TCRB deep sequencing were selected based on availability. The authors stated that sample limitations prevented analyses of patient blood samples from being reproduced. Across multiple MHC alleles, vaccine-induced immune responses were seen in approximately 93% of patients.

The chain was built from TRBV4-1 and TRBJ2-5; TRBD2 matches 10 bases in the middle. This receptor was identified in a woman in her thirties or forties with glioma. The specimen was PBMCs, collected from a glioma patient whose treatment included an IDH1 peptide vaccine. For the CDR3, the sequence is CASSQRASGGASETQYF. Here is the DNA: TGCGCCAGCAGCCAAAGGGCAAGCGGGGGGGCAAGTGAGACCCAGTACTTC.